The T cell receptor beta chain described here comes from a study of response to subunit inactivated influenza vaccine. The germline gives CDR1 SGDLS, CDR2 YYNGEE. CDR3 length equals 15 residues. J was trimmed by 0 bases and V by 0 bases; bases with no gene match: 1. Overall study results and limits: New T cells are recruited in small numbers by each seasonal influenza vaccination, according to the authors' suggestion.

TCRdb fed the RT-PCR reads into MiXCR, producing one record per CDR3 protein. The table has roughly 570,000 distinct CDR3 sequences, over 10% seen once; the top ten hold less than 15%. Comment on this clonotype: What it binds is unknown.

Sequencing used PBMCs from blood, obtained roughly 6 weeks after vaccination. This clonotype was obtained from a man between 45 and 60 years old who received an inactivated influenza vaccine. V and J are TRBV9 and TRBJ2-5, with 8 positions matching TRBD2. The CDR3 DNA reads TGTGCCAGCAGCGTAGCTAGCGGGTACCAAGAGACCCAGTACTTC. It encodes CASSVASGYQETQYF.